Detailed here is one TCR beta chain. Its antigen is not known. In the same sample, other DNA sequences code for this CDR3. The test was conducted at deep level. How the authors handled the data: Filtering was not the same, since immunoSEQ gave junction-only sequences without quality scores. The table came from immunoSEQ multiplex PCR; TCRdb's copy has only in-frame clones and leaves some out. That table is the source of V, J and clone size, and D and trimming were worked out from the DNA. The profile covers 1.4 million or so clones, with approximately 98.5% appearing a single time and about 0.4% taken by the ten largest. This sample is part of a study of shared clonotypes between healthy human individuals. The study's findings and limits: Generation probabilities were higher for clonotypes shared across all four sorted-subset donors than for unshared ones. What naive subsets generally showed was a larger estimated richness than memory subsets showed.

The TCR originated in a man aged 30 to 39 in good health. Sequencing was carried out using naive CD4+ T cells sorted from blood. As to subset: CD45RA+ positively selected.

The CDR3 DNA reads TGTGCCAGCAGTTTGGCGGGGTTCGGTCAGCCCCAGCATTTT. This encodes CASSLAGFGQPQHF. The rearrangement links TRBV28 to TRBJ1-5, with unresolved D. The ends were cut back, 3 bases at V and 6 bases at J, with 12 bases in the middle. The CDR3 spans 14 residues. Germline V gene lookup returns CDR1 MDHEN and CDR2 SYDVKM. Combining the CDR3 with reference TRBV28 and TRBJ1-5 gives the whole variable domain DVKVTQSSRYLVKRTGEKVFLECVQDMDHENMFWYRQDPGLGLRLIYFSYDVKMKEKGDIPEGYSVSREKKERFSLILESASTNQTSMYLCASSLAGFGQPQHFGDGTRLSIL.